This TCR beta chain comes out of a study of STAT3 mutations in large granular lymphocyte leukemia. Whole-study results and caveats: Every T-LGLL patient had at least one immunodominant TCRbeta clonotype.

Each sample's TCRbeta library yielded on average approximately 41,000 productive templates. The repertoire was sequenced with immunoSEQ multiplex PCR; TCRdb's copy has only in-frame clones and lacks some. The table lists about 5,500 clones, around 94% of them singletons, with around 35% in the top ten. For this clone: The antigen remains undetermined.

The germline V gene encodes CDR1 SGHDT and CDR2 YYEEEE. This CDR3 contains 15 residues. With 4 bases clipped from V and 5 bases from J, the junction kept 6 bases outside the gene matches. Sequencing was carried out using peripheral blood mononuclear cells. The genes are TRBV5-6 and TRBJ1-5; 10 bases align to TRBD1. The sequence was obtained from a man in his 60s with T-cell large granular lymphocyte leukemia. Some clones in this sample may be carry-over from other donors' samples. This chain's CDR3 is CASSNRQGADQPQHF. The CDR3 DNA is TGTGCCAGCAGCAACAGACAGGGGGCTGATCAGCCCCAGCATTTT.